The entry below describes one T cell receptor beta chain. Per the original methods: Quantification of nucleated cells was approximated via reference gene primer amplification. Assay: immunoSEQ multiplex PCR; the TCRdb copy retains only in-frame clones and omits some. V and J calls and clone size are those listed in that table; D and trimming were worked out from the DNA. The data show about 180,000 clones, 70% to 90% seen once. The record originates from a study of blood T cell repertoires in COVID-19. Study-level information: Acute and convalescent COVID-19 specimens originated in the United States, Italy and Spain.

The CDR3 is made up of 14 amino acids. Trimming cost V 7 bases and J 3 bases; bases outside gene matches: 7. Germline CDR1 is SGHTA and CDR2 is FQGNSA. The sample comprised peripheral blood. The sequence was obtained from a middle-aged man with active or convalescent COVID-19. This chain uses TRBV7-2 with TRBJ1-2; 8 bases match TRBD1. CDR3 nucleotide sequence: TGTGCCAGCATCAGACAGGGGAGGGACTATGGCTACACCTTC. This codes for CASIRQGRDYGYTF.